One sample yielded the 14 T cell receptor beta chains listed below, sequenced in a study of control samples from healthy donors and cancer patients. TCRdb's table, derived via immunoSEQ multiplex PCR, lists solely in-frame clones and lacks some. Of over 70,000 clones in the sample, 85% to 90% were seen once. The sample comprised blood. These receptors were collected from a woman aged 60-75 years in good health.

The chain joins TRBV24-1 to TRBJ2-1; D may be TRBD1 or TRBD2 (5 bases each). Trimming shortened V by 5 bases and J by 4 bases, and 11 bases separated the two germline ends. The germline gives CDR1 KGHDR, CDR2 SFDVKD. CDR3 length equals 14 residues. In nucleotides, the CDR3 is TGTGCCACCAGTGGAGGGGCAGTGTACAATGAGCAGTTCTTC. Translation gives CATSGGAVYNEQFF.

This chain joins TRBV6-5 and TRBJ2-2; D ambiguous. The V end was cut by 10 bases, the J end by 0 bases, with 15 bases between. This CDR3 comprises 15 residues. Germline CDR1 MNHEY, CDR2 SVGAGI. The CDR3 reads CATKWTASNTGELFF. The CDR3 region has the DNA TGTGCCACCAAATGGACGGCTTCGAACACCGGGGAGCTGTTTTTT.

The V call is TRBV5-4, the J call TRBJ1-2; TRBD1 is a possible D gene (5 bases). Germline CDR1 reads SGHNT; CDR2 reads YYREEE (reference sequence). CDR3 length equals 15 residues. V was clipped by 4 bases and J by 3 bases, with 16 bases between them. CDR3 residues: CASSPPRGEDYGYTF. The DNA of the CDR3 is TGTGCCAGCAGCCCACCTCGGGGGGAAGACTATGGCTACACCTTC.

Comment on this clone: Here the CDR3 omits its conserved ending phenylalanine or tryptophan, so a read error is the likely source. CDR3 DNA sequence: TGTGCCAGCAGCCAACTGGGGACAGGGGACGGCTACACCCTC. Its protein product is CASSQLGTGDGYTL. The V gene is TRBV4-2, the J gene TRBJ1-2; TRBD1 matches 10 bases. Germline values: CDR1 LGHNA, CDR2 YNFKEQ. V lost 2 bases, J lost 8 bases, and 5 bases stayed unmatched. The CDR3 is made up of 14 amino acids.

V and J are TRBV5-6 and TRBJ1-1; no definite D call. The germline V gene has CDR1 SGHDT and CDR2 YYEEEE. This CDR3 comprises 13 residues. The V and J ends lost 2 bases and 0 bases respectively, with 5 bases between them. The CDR3 region is CASSFQMNTEAFF. The CDR3, as DNA: TGTGCCAGCAGCTTTCAAATGAACACTGAAGCTTTCTTT.

The chain combines TRBV5-1 with TRBJ1-6; tentatively, D is TRBD1 (5 bases). The V and J ends lost 3 bases and 9 bases respectively, with 19 bases between them. CDR3 length: 16 amino acids. The germline V gene has CDR1 SGHRS and CDR2 YFSETQ. CDR3 protein: CASSSGLLHQGSPLHF. CDR3 nucleotide sequence: TGCGCCAGCAGCTCGGGGCTCCTCCATCAGGGTTCACCCCTCCACTTT.

The chain recombines TRBV4-1 with TRBJ2-5; D may be TRBD2 (5 bases). This CDR3 contains 16 residues. Germline CDR1 and CDR2: MGHRA and YSYEKL. Trimming cost V 4 bases and J 0 bases, with 15 bases left between them. The chain's CDR3 is CASSPKQGSDQETQYF. CDR3 nucleotide sequence: TGCGCCAGCAGCCCGAAACAAGGGAGCGACCAAGAGACCCAGTACTTC.

The rearrangement joins TRBV30 to TRBJ1-2; D perhaps matches TRBD1 (6 bases). The germline V gene encodes CDR1 GTSNPN and CDR2 SVGIG (reference sequence). V gave up 4 bases and J gave up 8 bases, with 23 bases separating them. There are 15 residues in the CDR3. The CDR3 nucleotides are TGTGCCTGGACTCCAACAGGGTCCCTCCAATTAGGCTACACCTTC. As protein: CAWTPTGSLQLGYTF.

As to this clone: A read error may produce the germline difference seen at one junction end. The rearrangement uses TRBV7-2 and TRBJ2-5, with 9 nucleotides matching TRBD2. The CDR3 sequence is 16 residues long. Germline CDR1 reads SGHTA; CDR2 reads FQGNSA. Here the CDR3 DNA reads TGTGCCAGCAGCTTAGGATTAGCGGGGGCGGGAGAGGCCCAGTACTTC. Residues: CASSLGLAGAGEAQYF. The whole variable domain, remainder taken from reference TRBV7-2 and TRBJ2-5, is GAGVSQSPSNKVTEKGKDVELRCDPISGHTALYWYRQSLGQGLEFLIYFQGNSAPDKSGLPSDRFSAERTGGSVSTLTIQRTQQEDSAVYLCASSLGLAGAGEAQYFGPGTRLLVL.

V gene TRBV29-1 combines with J gene TRBJ1-1; D unresolved. Trimming stripped 5 bases from V and 1 base from J, with 14 bases between. Germline CDR1 reads SQVTM; CDR2 reads ANQGSEA. The length of the CDR3 is 14 residues. CDR3 protein: CSVSRANANTEAFF. CDR3 nucleotides: TGCAGCGTTTCGAGGGCGAACGCGAACACTGAAGCTTTCTTT.

This chain uses TRBV6-5 with TRBJ2-7, with D unresolved. V was shortened by 4 bases and J by 0 bases, with 13 bases between the two germline ends. Germline V gene lookup returns CDR1 MNHEY and CDR2 SVGAGI. This CDR3 contains 15 residues. The CDR3 here is CASSSLPAPSYEQYF. CDR3 DNA sequence: TGTGCCAGCAGTTCCCTCCCGGCACCCTCCTACGAGCAGTACTTC.

The chain couples TRBV7-6 to TRBJ1-2; 7 nucleotides align to TRBD1. The germline CDR1 and CDR2 sequences are SGHVS and FNYEAQ. The CDR3 extends over 17 amino acids. After removal of 5 bases from V and 4 bases from J, the junction contained 16 bases not matched to a gene. CDR3 bases: TGTGCCAGCAGCCCGTTATTGAGGGGGCGGGTGGCCTATGGCTACACCTTC. This gives the protein CASSPLLRGRVAYGYTF.

The rearrangement uses TRBV7-2 and TRBJ1-1, with 7 nucleotides matching TRBD1. V shed 5 bases and J 4 bases; nucleotides not matched to a gene: 7. This CDR3 has 14 residues. CDR1 SGHTA and CDR2 FQGNSA come from the germline V gene. CDR3 coding DNA: TGTGCCAGCAGCCCCCAGGGGGTTGGCACTGAAGCTTTCTTT. It encodes CASSPQGVGTEAFF.

The V gene is TRBV19, the J gene TRBJ2-3; 10 positions agree with TRBD1. V shed 3 bases, J shed 3 bases, and the junction held 3 bases outside the gene matches. The CDR3 totals 15 residues. Germline CDR1 LNHDA, CDR2 SQIVND (reference sequence). This chain's CDR3 is CASSMRTGGTDTQYF. The CDR3 DNA reads TGTGCCAGTAGTATGAGGACAGGGGGAACAGATACGCAGTATTTT.